The clone carrying this TCR beta chain was counted only a few times. No antigen is known for it. The ends lost 6 bases at V and 4 bases at J; junction bases unmatched: 5. Germline V gene lookup returns CDR1 KGHDR and CDR2 SFDVKD. The CDR3 runs 14 residues. TCRdb reprocessed the RT-PCR reads with MiXCR, giving one entry per CDR3 protein. Altogether 170,000 or so distinct CDR3 sequences are present, around 10% being singletons, with the ten largest covering around 40%. This sample is drawn from a study of response to subunit inactivated influenza vaccine. Study findings and constraints: Seasonal influenza vaccination, on each occasion, was suggested by the authors to recruit few new T cells.

This clonotype was sampled from a man aged 45 to 70 who received an inactivated influenza vaccine. This material consisted of CD8+ T cells sorted from PBMCs, taken roughly 24 months after vaccination. This chain connects TRBV24-1 to TRBJ2-7, with 10 positions matching TRBD2. The CDR3 here is CATSFTSGIYEQYF. CDR3 nucleotide sequence: TGTGCCACCAGTTTTACTAGCGGGATATACGAGCAGTACTTC.